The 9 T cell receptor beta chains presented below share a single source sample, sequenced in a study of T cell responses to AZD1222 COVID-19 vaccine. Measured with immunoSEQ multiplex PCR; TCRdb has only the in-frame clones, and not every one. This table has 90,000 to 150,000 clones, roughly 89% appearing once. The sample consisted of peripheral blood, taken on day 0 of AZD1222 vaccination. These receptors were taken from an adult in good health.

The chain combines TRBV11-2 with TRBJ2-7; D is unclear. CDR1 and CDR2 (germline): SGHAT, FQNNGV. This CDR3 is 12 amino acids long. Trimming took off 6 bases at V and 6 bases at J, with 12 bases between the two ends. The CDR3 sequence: CASSGSPGEQYF. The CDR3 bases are TGTGCCAGCAGTGGAAGCCCAGGCGAGCAGTACTTC.

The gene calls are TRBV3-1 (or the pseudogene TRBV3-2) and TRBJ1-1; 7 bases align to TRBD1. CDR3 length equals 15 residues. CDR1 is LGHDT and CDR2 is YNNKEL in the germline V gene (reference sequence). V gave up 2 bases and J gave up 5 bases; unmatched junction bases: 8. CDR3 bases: TGTGCCAGCAGCCAACTCCAGGGGGGGCGGACTGAAGCTTTCTTT. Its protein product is CASSQLQGGRTEAFF.

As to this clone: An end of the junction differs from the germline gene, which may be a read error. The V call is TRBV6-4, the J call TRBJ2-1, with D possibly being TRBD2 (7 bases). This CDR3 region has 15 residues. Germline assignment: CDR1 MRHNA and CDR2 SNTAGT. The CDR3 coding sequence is TGTGCCAGCAGTGACGCGGGGGCCTCCCACAATGAGCAGTTCTTC. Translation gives CASSDAGASHNEQFF.

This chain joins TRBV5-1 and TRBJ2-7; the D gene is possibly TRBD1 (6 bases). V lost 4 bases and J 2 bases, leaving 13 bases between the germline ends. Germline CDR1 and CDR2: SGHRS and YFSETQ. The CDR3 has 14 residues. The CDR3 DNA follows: TGCGCCAGCAGCACCTCGACAGGCCCCTACGAGCAGTACTTC. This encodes CASSTSTGPYEQYF.

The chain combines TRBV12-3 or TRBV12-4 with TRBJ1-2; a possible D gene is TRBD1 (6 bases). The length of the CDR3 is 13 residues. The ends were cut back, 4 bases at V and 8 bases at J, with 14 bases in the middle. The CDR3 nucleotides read TGTGCCAGCAGTTATAGGGGGGAGGTCGGCTACACCTTC. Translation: CASSYRGEVGYTF.

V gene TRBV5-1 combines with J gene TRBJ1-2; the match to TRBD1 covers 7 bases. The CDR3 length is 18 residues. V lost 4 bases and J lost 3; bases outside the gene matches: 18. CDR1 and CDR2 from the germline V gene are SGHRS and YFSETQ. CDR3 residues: CASSPPGLTGTQYYGYTF. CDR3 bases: TGCGCCAGCAGCCCACCGGGGCTGACAGGGACCCAGTACTATGGCTACACCTTC.

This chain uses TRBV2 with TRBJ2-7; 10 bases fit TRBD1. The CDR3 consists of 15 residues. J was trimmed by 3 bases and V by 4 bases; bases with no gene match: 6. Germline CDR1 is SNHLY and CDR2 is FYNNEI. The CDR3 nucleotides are TGTGCCAGCAGTGCCTTCGGGACAGGGGTCTACGAGCAGTACTTC. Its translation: CASSAFGTGVYEQYF.

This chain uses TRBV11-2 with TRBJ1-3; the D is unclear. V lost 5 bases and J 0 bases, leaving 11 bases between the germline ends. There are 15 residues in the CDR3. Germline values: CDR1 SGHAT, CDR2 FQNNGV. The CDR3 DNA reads TGTGCCAGCAGCCCCGGTATTGGCTCTGGAAACACCATATATTTT. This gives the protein CASSPGIGSGNTIYF.

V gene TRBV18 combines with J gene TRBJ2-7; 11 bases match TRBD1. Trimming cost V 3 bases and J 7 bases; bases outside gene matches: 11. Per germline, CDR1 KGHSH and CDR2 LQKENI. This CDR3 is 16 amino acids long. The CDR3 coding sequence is TGTGCCAGCTCACCCCCCGGGACAGGGGGAGAAAGGGAGCAGTACTTC. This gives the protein CASSPPGTGGEREQYF.